These 20 T cell receptor beta chains came from one sample sequenced in a study of cytomegalovirus exposure and HLA in healthy donors. 60 Vbeta and 13 Jbeta primers were used in PCR. Assay used: immunoSEQ multiplex PCR; TCRdb lists only in-frame clones, some missing. This sample yields around 69,000 clones, of which about two thirds are seen a single time; 9.7% belongs to the top ten. The material sequenced was PBMCs. Receptors were obtained from a woman aged 50 to 65 in good health and CMV-seropositive.

The CDR3: CASSYSGTGGGYTF. In DNA form, the CDR3 reads TGTGCCAGCAGTTACTCGGGGACAGGGGGCGGCTACACCTTC. The rearrangement links TRBV6-5 to TRBJ1-2, with 12 positions matching TRBD1. Trimming at V came to 0 bases and at J to 8 bases, leaving 1 base not matched to a gene. Germline V gene lookup returns CDR1 MNHEY and CDR2 SVGAGI. The CDR3 covers 14 residues.

The chain employs TRBV18 and TRBJ2-3, with D unresolved. Germline V gene lookup returns CDR1 KGHSH and CDR2 LQKENI. The V and J ends lost 0 bases and 3 bases respectively, with 7 bases between them. CDR3 length equals 14 residues. This CDR3 reads CASSPPSQTDTQYF. CDR3 coding DNA: TGTGCCAGCTCACCACCCTCTCAGACAGATACGCAGTATTTT.

The chain joins TRBV5-4 to TRBJ1-2, with D possibly being TRBD1 (5 bases). The CDR3 covers 14 residues. Germline-derived CDR1 and CDR2 are SGHNT and YYREEE (reference sequence). The V end lost 2 bases, the J end lost 6 bases, and 14 bases lay between the germline ends. The CDR3 region has the DNA TGTGCCAGCAGCTTTGACAGAAGTAGAGATGGCTACACCTTC. The encoded protein is CASSFDRSRDGYTF.

V and J are TRBV10-2 and TRBJ2-7; the D is unclear. The CDR3 consists of 11 residues. With 6 bases removed from V and 3 bases from J, the gap between germline ends came to 6 bases. Germline-derived CDR1 and CDR2 are WSHSY and SAAADI. The CDR3 DNA follows: TGCGCCAGCAGCCCCGGCTACGAGCAGTACTTC. Its translation is CASSPGYEQYF.

This sequence joins TRBV9 and TRBJ2-3, with 11 bases matching TRBD2. From germline, CDR1 is SGDLS and CDR2 YYNGEE. Trimming at V came to 5 bases and at J to 3 bases, leaving 5 bases not matched to a gene. This CDR3 has 15 residues. CDR3: CASSSIAGGTDTQYF. In DNA, the CDR3 is TGTGCCAGCAGTTCTATAGCGGGGGGGACAGATACGCAGTATTTT.

The chain carries TRBV2 and TRBJ1-6; 7 bases fit TRBD1. Germline V gives CDR1 SNHLY, CDR2 FYNNEI. CDR3 length: 16 amino acids. J lost 4 bases, V lost 6 bases, and 9 bases had no gene match. The CDR3 bases are TGTGCCAGCAGACCAGACAGGGATTTTTATAATTCACCCCTCCACTTT. This translates into CASRPDRDFYNSPLHF.

This clone was seen a handful of times. The CDR3 does not close with the conserved phenylalanine or tryptophan, likely indicating a read error. The chain couples TRBV19 to TRBJ1-6; the D gene is possibly TRBD1 (6 bases). The CDR3 extends over 17 amino acids. V was clipped by 6 bases and J by 10 bases, with 25 bases between them. Germline CDR1 reads LNHDA; CDR2 reads SQIVND (reference sequence). The CDR3 protein is CASRRTEGPGGGSPLHS. The CDR3 nucleotides read TGTGCCAGTAGACGGACAGAGGGTCCTGGGGGGGGATCACCCCTCCACTCT.

Only one count was recorded for this clone. The genes are TRBV9 and TRBJ2-5; TRBD2 agrees at 7 bases. Germline-derived CDR1 and CDR2 are SGDLS and YYNGEE. The CDR3 totals 14 residues. The junction had 5 bases not matched to a gene; V was cut back by 2 bases and J by 4 bases. In DNA form, the CDR3 reads TGTGCCAGCAGCGTTGGGGGAGGGGTAGAGACCCAGTACTTC. Its protein is CASSVGGGVETQYF.

This sequence joins TRBV6-1 and TRBJ2-3, with 9 bases matching TRBD1. Germline trimming cut 6 bases from V and 1 base from J; bases unmatched to any gene: 2. CDR3 length: 14 residues. The germline V gene encodes CDR1 MNHNS and CDR2 SASEGT. CDR3 sequence reads: CASRWDRGTDTQYF. CDR3 nucleotide sequence: TGTGCCAGCAGATGGGACAGGGGCACAGATACGCAGTATTTT.

The chain links TRBV28 to TRBJ1-2; 7 bases fit TRBD1. CDR1 and CDR2 (germline): MDHEN, SYDVKM. The CDR3 spans 13 residues. The ends lost 10 bases at V and 6 bases at J; junction bases unmatched: 11. The DNA for the CDR3 is TGTGCCATAAGTAGGACAGGATGGGATGGCTACACCTTC. Residues: CAISRTGWDGYTF.

V is TRBV28 and J is TRBJ1-1, with D perhaps TRBD1 (5 bases). The CDR3 has 13 residues. The V gene lost 7 bases and the J gene lost 2 bases, with 11 bases spanning the gap. CDR1 is MDHEN and CDR2 is SYDVKM in the germline V gene. CDR3 bases: TGTGCCAGCACCAGGGTGGACAACACTGAAGCTTTCTTT. This codes for CASTRVDNTEAFF.

V usage is TRBV5-1 and J usage is TRBJ1-2, with no clear D. Trimming shortened V by 1 base and J by 4 bases, and 14 bases separated the two germline ends. This CDR3 has 15 residues. In germline, CDR1 is SGHRS, CDR2 YFSETQ. The CDR3 sequence is CASSLSSGFGYGYTF. In DNA, the CDR3 is TGCGCCAGCAGCTTGTCATCGGGATTTGGCTATGGCTACACCTTC.

V gene TRBV7-2 combines with J gene TRBJ2-5, with D unresolved. V lost 7 bases, J lost 5 bases, and 20 bases lay in between. The V gene's germline CDR1 is SGHTA and CDR2 FQGNSA. This CDR3 spans 15 amino acids. CDR3 in DNA: TGTGCCAGCACCATCATGCCGGGTGCCATCGAGACCCAGTACTTC. Its translation: CASTIMPGAIETQYF.

This clone showed up just once. This chain uses TRBV28 with TRBJ2-7; D ambiguous. V was pared by 4 bases and J by 3 bases, with 7 bases between. The CDR3 totals 12 residues. Germline loops: CDR1 MDHEN, CDR2 SYDVKM. In nucleotides, the CDR3 is TGTGCCAGCAGTTCCCGTCGCTACGAGCAGTACTTC. This gives the protein CASSSRRYEQYF.

The V and J genes are TRBV7-7 and TRBJ2-5; 11 bases map to TRBD2. Germline assignment: CDR1 SSHAT and CDR2 FNYEAQ (reference sequence). V lost 3 bases and J lost 5; bases outside the gene matches: 5. The CDR3 length is 15 residues. The CDR3 region is CASSFHPSGGETQYF. Here the CDR3 DNA reads TGTGCCAGCAGCTTCCATCCTAGCGGGGGGGAGACCCAGTACTTC. Together with reference TRBV7-7 and TRBJ2-5, the CDR3 gives the full variable domain: GAGVSQSPRYKVTKRGQDVTLRCDPISSHATLYWYQQALGQGPEFLTYFNYEAQPDKSGLPSDRFSAERPEGSISTLTIQRTEQRDSAMYRCASSFHPSGGETQYFGPGTRLLVL.

The chain uses TRBV7-7 and TRBJ2-2, with D possibly TRBD1 on 6 matching bases. V gave up 5 bases and J gave up 6 bases, with 10 bases separating them. Germline lookup yields CDR1 SSHAT and CDR2 FNYEAQ (reference sequence). The CDR3 length is 13 residues. CDR3 DNA: TGTGCCAGCAGCCTCCCAGGGGCCGGGGAGCTGTTTTTT. Translation: CASSLPGAGELFF.

V gene TRBV11-2 combines with J gene TRBJ2-3; D is perhaps TRBD2 (6 bases). This CDR3 spans 13 amino acids. The V end was cut by 1 base, the J end by 5 bases, with 7 bases between. Germline CDR1 reads SGHAT; CDR2 reads FQNNGV. CDR3 amino acids: CASSLVGGDTQYF. The CDR3 DNA reads as TGTGCCAGCAGCTTAGTGGGGGGAGATACGCAGTATTTT.

The rearrangement uses TRBV9 and TRBJ2-2; 13 bases are a match to TRBD2. The CDR3 has 17 residues. V dropped 3 bases and J dropped 4; count of bases not matched to a gene: 6. Germline V gene data show CDR1 as SGDLS and CDR2 as YYNGEE. CDR3 sequence reads: CASSEGLAGVVTGELFF. CDR3 nucleotides: TGTGCCAGCAGCGAAGGACTAGCGGGGGTCGTCACCGGGGAGCTGTTTTTT.

The V gene is TRBV9, the J gene TRBJ2-3, with D maybe TRBD2 (6 bases). Germline V gene lookup returns CDR1 SGDLS and CDR2 YYNGEE. The length of the CDR3 is 15 residues. The germline V and J ends were trimmed by 2 bases and 4 bases, with 14 bases remaining between them. The CDR3: CASSVRGTPADTQYF. The CDR3 DNA is TGTGCCAGCAGCGTCCGCGGGACCCCCGCAGATACGCAGTATTTT.

This chain connects TRBV5-4 to TRBJ2-5; D is undetermined. V was clipped by 4 bases and J by 3 bases, with 10 bases between them. The germline CDR1 and CDR2 sequences are SGHNT and YYREEE (reference sequence). This CDR3 comprises 13 residues. CDR3 nucleotides: TGTGCCAGCAGCCAAGACTCAGAAGAGACCCAGTACTTC. This translates into CASSQDSEETQYF.